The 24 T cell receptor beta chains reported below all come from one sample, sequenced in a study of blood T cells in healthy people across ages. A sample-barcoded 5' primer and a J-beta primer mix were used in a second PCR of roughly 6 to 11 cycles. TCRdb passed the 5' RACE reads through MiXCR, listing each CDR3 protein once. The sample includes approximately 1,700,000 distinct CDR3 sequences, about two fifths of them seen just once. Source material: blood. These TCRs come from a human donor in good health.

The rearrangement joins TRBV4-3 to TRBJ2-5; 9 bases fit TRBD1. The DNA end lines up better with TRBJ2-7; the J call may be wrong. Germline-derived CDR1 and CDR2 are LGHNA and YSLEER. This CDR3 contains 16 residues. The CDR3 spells CASSQDGGQGFYEQYF. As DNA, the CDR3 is TGCGCCAGCAGCCAAGATGGGGGACAGGGATTTTACGAGCAGTACTTC.

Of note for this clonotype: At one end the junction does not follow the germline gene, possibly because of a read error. This CDR3 reads CASSLYSPYTGQGNYGCTF. CDR3 nucleotide sequence: TGCGCCAGCAGTCTATATAGCCCCTATACGGGACAGGGAAACTATGGCTGCACCTTC. This rearrangement joins TRBV4-1 to TRBJ1-2, with TRBD1 identical over 9 bases. Germline V lookup: CDR1 MGHRA, CDR2 YSYEKL. This CDR3 is 19 amino acids long.

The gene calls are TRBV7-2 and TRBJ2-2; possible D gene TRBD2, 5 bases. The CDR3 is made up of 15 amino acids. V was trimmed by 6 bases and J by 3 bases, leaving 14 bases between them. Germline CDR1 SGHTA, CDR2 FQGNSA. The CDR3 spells CASRLDGGHTGELFF. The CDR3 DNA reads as TGTGCCAGCAGACTAGACGGCGGGCACACCGGGGAGCTGTTTTTT. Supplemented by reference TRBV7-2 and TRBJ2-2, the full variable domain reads GAGVSQSPSNKVTEKGKDVELRCDPISGHTALYWYRQSLGQGLEFLIYFQGNSAPDKSGLPSDRFSAERTGGSVSTLTIQRTQQEDSAVYLCASRLDGGHTGELFFGEGSRLTVL.

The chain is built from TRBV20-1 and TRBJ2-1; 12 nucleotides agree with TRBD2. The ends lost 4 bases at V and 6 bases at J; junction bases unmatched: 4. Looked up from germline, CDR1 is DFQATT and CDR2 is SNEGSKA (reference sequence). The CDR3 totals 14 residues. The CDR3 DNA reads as TGCAGTGCTACTAGCGGGGGGGGCCGCAATGAGCAGTTCTTC. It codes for CSATSGGGRNEQFF.

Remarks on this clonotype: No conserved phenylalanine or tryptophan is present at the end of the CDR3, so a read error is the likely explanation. CDR3 sequence: CSAKGGKWYGYGYTV. CDR3 in DNA: TGCAGTGCTAAGGGCGGGAAGTGGTATGGCTATGGCTACACCGTC. The gene calls are TRBV20-1 and TRBJ1-2; unclear D gene. The CDR3 contains 15 residues. CDR1 and CDR2 (germline): DFQATT, SNEGSKA (reference sequence). V was cut by 4 bases and J by 4 bases, with 19 bases left in between.

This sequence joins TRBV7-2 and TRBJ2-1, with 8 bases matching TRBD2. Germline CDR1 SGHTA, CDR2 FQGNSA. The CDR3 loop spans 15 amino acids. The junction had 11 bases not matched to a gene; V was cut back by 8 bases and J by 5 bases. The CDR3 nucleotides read TGTGCCAGCTCTTCTACGGGGGGGCTTAACAATGAGCAGTTCTTC. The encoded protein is CASSSTGGLNNEQFF.

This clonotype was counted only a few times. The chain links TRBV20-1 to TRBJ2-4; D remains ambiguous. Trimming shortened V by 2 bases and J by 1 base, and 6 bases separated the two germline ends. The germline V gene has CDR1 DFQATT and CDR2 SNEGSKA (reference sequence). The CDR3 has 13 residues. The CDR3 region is CSARLSAKNIQYF. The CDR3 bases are TGCAGTGCTAGATTATCTGCCAAAAACATTCAGTACTTC.

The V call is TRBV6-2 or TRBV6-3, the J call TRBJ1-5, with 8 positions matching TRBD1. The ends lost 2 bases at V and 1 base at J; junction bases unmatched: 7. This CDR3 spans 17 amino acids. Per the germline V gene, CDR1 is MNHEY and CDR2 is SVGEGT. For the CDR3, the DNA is TGTGCCAGCAGTTACGGCCTCAGGGGGCGAAGCAATCAGCCCCAGCATTTT. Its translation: CASSYGLRGRSNQPQHF.

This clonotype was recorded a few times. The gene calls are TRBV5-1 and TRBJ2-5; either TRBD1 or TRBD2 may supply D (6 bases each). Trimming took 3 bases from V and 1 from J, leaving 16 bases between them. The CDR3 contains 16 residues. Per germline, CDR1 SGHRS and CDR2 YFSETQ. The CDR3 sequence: CASSSLGGSPQETQYF. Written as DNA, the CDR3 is TGCGCCAGCAGCTCCCTGGGGGGCAGTCCCCAAGAGACCCAGTACTTC.

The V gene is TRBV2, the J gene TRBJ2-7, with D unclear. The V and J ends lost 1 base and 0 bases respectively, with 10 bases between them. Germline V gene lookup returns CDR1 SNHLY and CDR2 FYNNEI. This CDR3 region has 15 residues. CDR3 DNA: TGTGCCAGCAGTGAAGGTTCTGGGTTCTCCTACGAGCAGTACTTC. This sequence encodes CASSEGSGFSYEQYF.

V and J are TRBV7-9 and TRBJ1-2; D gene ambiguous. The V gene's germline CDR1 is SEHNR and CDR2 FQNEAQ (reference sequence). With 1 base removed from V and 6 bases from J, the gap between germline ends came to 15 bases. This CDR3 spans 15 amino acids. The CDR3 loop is CASSLDPGGVHGYTF. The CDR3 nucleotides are TGTGCCAGCAGCTTAGACCCCGGCGGAGTCCATGGCTACACCTTC.

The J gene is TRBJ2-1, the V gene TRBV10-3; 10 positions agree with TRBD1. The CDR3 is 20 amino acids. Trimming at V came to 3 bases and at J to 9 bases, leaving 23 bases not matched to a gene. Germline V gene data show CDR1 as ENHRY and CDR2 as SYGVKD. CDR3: CAISDMVLTGGERWGSEQFF. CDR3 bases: TGTGCCATCAGTGATATGGTCTTGACAGGGGGCGAGCGGTGGGGAAGTGAGCAGTTCTTC.

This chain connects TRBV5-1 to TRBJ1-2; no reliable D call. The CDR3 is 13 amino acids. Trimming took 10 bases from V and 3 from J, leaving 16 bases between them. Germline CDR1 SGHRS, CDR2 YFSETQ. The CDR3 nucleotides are TGCGCCGGCACCACGGGGAGCTACTATGGCTACACCTTC. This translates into CAGTTGSYYGYTF.

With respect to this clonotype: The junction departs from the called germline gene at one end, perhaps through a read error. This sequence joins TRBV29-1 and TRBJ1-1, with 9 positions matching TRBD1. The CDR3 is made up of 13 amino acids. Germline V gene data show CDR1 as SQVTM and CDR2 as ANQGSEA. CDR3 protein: CSAWDREGTEAFF. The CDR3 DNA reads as TGTAGCGCCTGGGACAGGGAGGGCACTGAAGCTTTCTTT. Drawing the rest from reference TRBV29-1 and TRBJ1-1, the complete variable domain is SAVISQKPSRDICQRGTSLTIQCQVDSQVTMMFWYRQQPGQSLTLIATANQGSEATYESGFVIDKFPISRPNLTFSTLTVSNMSPEDSSIYLCSAWDREGTEAFFGQGTRLTVV.

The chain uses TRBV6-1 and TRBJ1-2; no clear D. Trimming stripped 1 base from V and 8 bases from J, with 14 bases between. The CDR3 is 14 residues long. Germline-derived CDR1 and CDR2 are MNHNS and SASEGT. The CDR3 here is CASSEGFGDRGYTF. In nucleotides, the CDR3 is TGTGCCAGCAGTGAAGGATTCGGGGATCGAGGCTACACCTTC.

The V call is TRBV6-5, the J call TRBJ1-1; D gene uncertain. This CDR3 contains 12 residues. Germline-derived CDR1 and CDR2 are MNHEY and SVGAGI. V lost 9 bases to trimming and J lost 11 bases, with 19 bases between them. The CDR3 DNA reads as TGTGCCAGTCAACCCCAGCGGGGTCGCGCTTTCTTT. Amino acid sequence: CASQPQRGRAFF.

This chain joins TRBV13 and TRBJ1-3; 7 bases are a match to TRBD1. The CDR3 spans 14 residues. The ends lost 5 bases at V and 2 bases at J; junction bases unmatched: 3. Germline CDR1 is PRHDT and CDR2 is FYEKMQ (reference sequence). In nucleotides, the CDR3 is TGTGCCAGCAGCCGCGACAGGGCTGGAAACACCATATATTTT. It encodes CASSRDRAGNTIYF.

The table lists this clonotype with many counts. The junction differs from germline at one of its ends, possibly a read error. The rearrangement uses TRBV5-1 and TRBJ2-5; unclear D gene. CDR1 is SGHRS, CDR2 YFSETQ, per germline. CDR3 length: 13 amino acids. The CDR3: CASSLEARETQYF. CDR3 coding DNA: TGTGCCAGCAGTCTAGAGGCTCGGGAGACCCAGTACTTC. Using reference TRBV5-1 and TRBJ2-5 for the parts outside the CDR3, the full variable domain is KAGVTQTPRYLIKTRGQQVTLSCSPISGHRSVSWYQQTPGQGLQFLFEYFSETQRNKGNFPGRFSGRQFSNSRSEMNVSTLELGDSALYLCASSLEARETQYFGPGTRLLVL.

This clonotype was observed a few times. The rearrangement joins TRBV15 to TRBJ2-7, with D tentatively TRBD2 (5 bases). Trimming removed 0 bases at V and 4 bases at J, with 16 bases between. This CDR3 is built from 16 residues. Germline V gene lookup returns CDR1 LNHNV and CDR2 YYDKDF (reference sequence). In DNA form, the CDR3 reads TGTGCCACCAGCAGAGATAAGTTCCAGCGGAGATACGAGCAGTACTTC. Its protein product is CATSRDKFQRRYEQYF.

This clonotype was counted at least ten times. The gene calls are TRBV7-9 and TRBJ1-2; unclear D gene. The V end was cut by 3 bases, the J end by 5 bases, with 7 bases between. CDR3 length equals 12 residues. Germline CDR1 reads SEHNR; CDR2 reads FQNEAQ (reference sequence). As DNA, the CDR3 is TGTGCCAGCAGCTTCGAGGAGTATGGCTACACCTTC. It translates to CASSFEEYGYTF.

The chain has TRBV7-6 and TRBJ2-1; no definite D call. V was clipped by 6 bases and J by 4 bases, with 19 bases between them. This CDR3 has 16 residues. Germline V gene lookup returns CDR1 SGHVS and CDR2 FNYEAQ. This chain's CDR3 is CASSPSFSLFYNEQFF. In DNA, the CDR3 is TGTGCCAGCAGTCCCAGCTTCTCCCTGTTTTACAATGAGCAGTTCTTC.

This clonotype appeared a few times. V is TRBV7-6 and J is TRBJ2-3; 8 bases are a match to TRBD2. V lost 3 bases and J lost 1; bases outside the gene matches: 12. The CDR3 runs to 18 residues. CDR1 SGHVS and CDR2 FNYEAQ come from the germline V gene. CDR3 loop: CASSFGTSGGFRTDTQYF. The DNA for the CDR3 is TGTGCCAGCAGCTTCGGTACGAGCGGGGGATTCCGCACAGATACGCAGTATTTT. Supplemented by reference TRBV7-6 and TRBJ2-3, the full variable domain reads GAGVSQSPRYKVTKRGQDVALRCDPISGHVSLYWYRQALGQGPEFLTYFNYEAQQDKSGLPNDRFSAERPEGSISTLTIQRTEQRDSAMYRCASSFGTSGGFRTDTQYFGPGTRLTVL.

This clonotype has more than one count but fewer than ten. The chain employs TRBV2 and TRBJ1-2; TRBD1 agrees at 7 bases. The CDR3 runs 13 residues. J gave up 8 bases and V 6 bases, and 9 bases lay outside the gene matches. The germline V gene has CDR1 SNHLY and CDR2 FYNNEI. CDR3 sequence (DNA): TGTGCCAGCAGAGAAACAGGGGTTCCGGGCTACACCTTC. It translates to CASRETGVPGYTF. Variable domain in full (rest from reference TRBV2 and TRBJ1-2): EPEVTQTPSHQVTQMGQEVILRCVPISNHLYFYWYRQILGQKVEFLVSFYNNEISEKSEIFDDQFSVERPDGSNFTLKIRSTKLEDSAMYFCASRETGVPGYTFGSGTRLTVV.

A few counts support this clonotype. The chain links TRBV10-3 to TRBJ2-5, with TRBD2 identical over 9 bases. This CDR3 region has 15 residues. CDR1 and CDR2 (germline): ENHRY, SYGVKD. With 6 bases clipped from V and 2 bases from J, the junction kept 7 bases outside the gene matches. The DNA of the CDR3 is TGTGCCATCAGGGGTGGGCTAGCGGGACAAGAGACCCAGTACTTC. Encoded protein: CAIRGGLAGQETQYF.